The T cell receptor (beta chain) under discussion was sequenced for a study of cytotoxic CD8 clonotypes in ibrutinib-treated CLL. This table comes from immunoSEQ multiplex PCR, and its TCRdb copy is limited to in-frame clones, with some not included. This sample has about 130,000 clones, with around 80% found just once. The CDR3 sequence is 16 residues long. Germline values: CDR1 ENHRY, CDR2 SYGVKD. V was clipped by 2 bases and J by 3 bases; unmatched bases: 4. This clonotype was sampled from a human donor with chronic lymphocytic leukemia. The V gene is TRBV10-3, the J gene TRBJ2-1; 10 bases agree with TRBD2. Sequenced here: PBMCs, sampled after 12 months of ibrutinib treatment. In DNA, the CDR3 is TGTGCCATCAGTGAGGCGTTAGCGGGAGGCTACAATGAGCAGTTCTTC. Its translation is CAISEALAGGYNEQFF.